A selection of T cell receptor beta chains follows, all from one sample in a study of relationships among human T cell subsets. TCRdb re-called the multiplex PCR reads through MiXCR, storing one row per CDR3 protein. Here the sample spans over 14,000 distinct CDR3 sequences, less than 70% being singletons. Sequencing was carried out using total T cells sorted from blood. The source is a man aged 40-55 years in good health. Both conserved end residues are part of each CDR3.

CDR3aa: CASSLPGTGAESPLHF
v_gene: TRBV5-6

CDR3aa: CASSLVQVSEQYF
v_gene: TRBV11-2

CDR3aa: CSVEELDTQYF
v_gene: TRBV29-1

CDR3aa: CASSPFYEQYF
v_gene: TRBV28

CDR3aa: CASSFSGNYGYTF
v_gene: TRBV11-2

CDR3aa: CASTGTSGRVQREQFF
v_gene: TRBV6-4

CDR3aa: CASSLRAAYEQYF
v_gene: TRBV6-6

CDR3aa: CASHPEARGGTYEQYF
v_gene: TRBV2

CDR3aa: CASMPDGAIYEQYF
v_gene: TRBV6-6

CDR3aa: CASSLGLSPLHF
v_gene: TRBV13

CDR3aa: CAGNDGQGRNQPQHF
v_gene: TRBV6-6

CDR3aa: CASSLRRSSYEQYF
v_gene: TRBV11-2

CDR3aa: CASSGTGGNQPQHF
v_gene: TRBV6-1

CDR3aa: CAISPRDGENQPQHF
v_gene: TRBV10-3

CDR3aa: CASSILAGGQDTQYF
v_gene: TRBV7-9

CDR3aa: CASSWAGHGTEAFF
v_gene: TRBV28

CDR3aa: CASSSTRYEQYF
v_gene: TRBV11-1

CDR3aa: CSVVAQNQETQYF
v_gene: TRBV29-1

CDR3aa: CASSTRAGAHYGYTF
v_gene: TRBV28

CDR3aa: CASSAGTGTGELFF
v_gene: TRBV5-4

CDR3aa: CASSKGLAEGYNEQFF
v_gene: TRBV14

CDR3aa: CASSLGTPTNYGYTF
v_gene: TRBV11-2

CDR3aa: CASSLRTSGGVKEQFF
v_gene: TRBV27

CDR3aa: CASSQSGTGGAAGTEAFF
v_gene: TRBV4-1

CDR3aa: CASIDRGREEKLFF
v_gene: TRBV19

CDR3aa: CASSLSFRGETNEKLFF
v_gene: TRBV10-2

CDR3aa: CASSPGTFFDNEQFF
v_gene: TRBV11-2

CDR3aa: CASSFLARMNTEAFF
v_gene: TRBV28

CDR3aa: CASSVTSGGGADTQYF
v_gene: TRBV28

CDR3aa: CAWSVETSYNEQFF
v_gene: TRBV30

CDR3aa: CASSYGGGDTDTQYF
v_gene: TRBV6-6

CDR3aa: CASGRTGRKRVNTEAFF
v_gene: TRBV28

CDR3aa: CSVEDTLSYEQYF
v_gene: TRBV29-1